This T cell receptor beta chain was observed in a study of blood T cell repertoires in COVID-19. About this clone: This specimen includes other DNA sequences encoding the same CDR3.

Method: immunoSEQ multiplex PCR; TCRdb's copy keeps in-frame clones and lacks some. Altogether more than 150,000 clones are present, approximately 86% being singletons, with the ten largest covering 0.45% to 0.6%. V shed 4 bases, J shed 8 bases, and the junction held 6 bases outside the gene matches. The germline CDR1 and CDR2 sequences are SEHNR and FQNEAQ (reference sequence). The CDR3 is 15 residues long. This receptor was taken from a man aged 60-69 years with COVID-19, enrolled during active disease. The V gene is TRBV7-9, the J gene TRBJ1-4, with 11 bases that match TRBD1. The specimen was peripheral blood. The CDR3 protein is CASSSTGTGGEKLFF. Written as DNA, the CDR3 is TGTGCCAGCAGCTCAACCGGGACAGGGGGAGAAAAACTGTTTTTT.